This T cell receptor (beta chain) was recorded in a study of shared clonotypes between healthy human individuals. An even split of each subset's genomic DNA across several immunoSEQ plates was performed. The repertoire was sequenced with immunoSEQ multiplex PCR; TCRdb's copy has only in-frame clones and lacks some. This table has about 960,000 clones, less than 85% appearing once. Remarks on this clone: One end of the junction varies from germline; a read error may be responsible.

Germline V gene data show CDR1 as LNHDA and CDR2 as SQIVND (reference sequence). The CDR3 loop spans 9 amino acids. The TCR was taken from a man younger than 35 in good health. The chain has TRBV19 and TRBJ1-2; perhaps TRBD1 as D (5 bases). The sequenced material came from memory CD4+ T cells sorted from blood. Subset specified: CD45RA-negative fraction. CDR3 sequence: CAPLGAPVF. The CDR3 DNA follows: TGTGCCCCTCTCGGGGCACCCGTCTTC.